This TCR beta chain was identified during a study of T cell repertoires in ileal Crohn's disease. The method was immunoSEQ multiplex PCR; TCRdb's version includes in-frame clones alone and lacks a portion of them. The data show fewer than 20,000 clones, with 92% seen just once and roughly 6.9% held by the top ten. Time point described: inflamed ileum from the surgical specimen. The CDR3 covers 15 residues. V was clipped by 5 bases and J by 0 bases, with 11 bases between them. CDR1 is LGHNA, CDR2 YNFKEQ, per germline. Sequencing input: ileal tissue. This chain joins TRBV4-2 and TRBJ1-5; tentatively, D is TRBD1 (5 bases). This TCR was recovered from an adult with Crohn's disease. Here the CDR3 reads CASSEQVYSNQPQHF. CDR3 in DNA: TGTGCCAGCAGCGAACAGGTTTATAGCAATCAGCCCCAGCATTTT.